This T cell receptor beta chain originates from a study of OX40 agonist ivuxolimab in advanced cancers. Across the whole study: Allowance was made for prior anti-PD-1, anti-PD-L1 or anti-CTLA-4 therapy, and roughly 39% had some.

Libraries were prepared by immunoSEQ multiplex PCR; TCRdb keeps only in-frame clonotypes and omits some of them. This table holds 55,000 to 65,000 clones, 85% to 95% found once. Broader study findings: Expanded clones tended on average to be more numerous among CD8+ T cells than CD4+.

This clone was observed a single time. What it recognizes is unknown. The cohort excluded patients with autoimmune disease history or systemic immunosuppression. The investigators sampled blood at baseline, at cycle 4 day 1, and at cycle 7 day 1. V was pared by 4 bases and J by 0 bases, with 11 bases between. In germline, CDR1 is SGHRS, CDR2 YFSETQ. The CDR3 consists of 15 residues. This specimen consisted of CD4+ or CD8+ T cells sorted from blood, obtained in a trial of the OX40 agonist ivuxolimab. The TCR sequence derives from an adult with an advanced solid tumor such as melanoma, head and neck, liver or kidney cancer. This sequence joins TRBV5-1 and TRBJ2-1; D possibly corresponds to TRBD1 (5 bases). CDR3 sequence (DNA): TGCGCCAGCAGCCCCAGGGCGAACTCCTACAATGAGCAGTTCTTC. It translates to CASSPRANSYNEQFF. Supplemented by reference TRBV5-1 and TRBJ2-1, the full variable domain reads KAGVTQTPRYLIKTRGQQVTLSCSPISGHRSVSWYQQTPGQGLQFLFEYFSETQRNKGNFPGRFSGRQFSNSRSEMNVSTLELGDSALYLCASSPRANSYNEQFFGPGTRLTVL.